The 28 T cell receptor beta chains below come from one sample, sequenced in a study of T cells in Graves' hyperthyroidism and ophthalmopathy. RNA transcripts yielded amplified TCR beta CDR3 regions. Using the HTBI primer set, a first-round RT-PCR was run on the TCR CDR3. TCRdb redid the calling of the multiplex PCR reads with MiXCR, one entry per CDR3 protein. The sample includes approximately 600,000 distinct CDR3 sequences, around 15% seen only once; the top ten take approximately 3.8%. Sequencing used blood. All receptors derive from a young woman with Graves' hyperthyroidism.

The sample holds many counts of this clonotype. V gene TRBV27 combines with J gene TRBJ2-1; D perhaps matches TRBD1 (5 bases). The V gene lost 6 bases and the J gene lost 1 base, with 19 bases spanning the gap. Germline CDR1 reads MNHEY; CDR2 reads SMNVEV (reference sequence). The CDR3 is made up of 17 amino acids. CDR3 in amino acids: CASRPIGDGMSYNEQFF. The CDR3, as DNA: TGTGCCAGCAGGCCGATAGGGGATGGAATGTCCTACAATGAGCAGTTCTTC.

This clonotype occurred many times. This chain joins TRBV5-1 and TRBJ2-7; tentative D call: TRBD1 (5 bases). Germline V gene sequence: CDR1 SGHRS, CDR2 YFSETQ. Between the trimmed V and J ends, which lost 0 bases and 0 bases, there was a span of 13 bases. The CDR3 is 16 amino acids. The CDR3 is CASSLGAGSSSYEQYF. In nucleotides, the CDR3 is TGCGCCAGCAGCTTGGGGGCAGGGTCGAGCTCCTACGAGCAGTACTTC.

There are a few counts of this clonotype. A much more abundant neighbour one base away suggests this may be a read error. V is TRBV2 and J is TRBJ1-4; no definite D call. Trimming stripped 6 bases from V and 0 bases from J, with 14 bases between. Germline V gene lookup returns CDR1 SNHLY and CDR2 FYNNEI. The CDR3 length is 16 residues. CDR3 region: CASRAQNLATNEKLFF. The CDR3, as DNA: TGTGCCAGCAGGGCTCAAAACCTTGCAACTAATGAAAAACTGTTTTTT.

This clonotype appeared a few times. The chain couples TRBV28 to TRBJ1-2; D is unclear. With 6 bases removed from V and 2 bases from J, the gap between germline ends came to 10 bases. The CDR3 totals 13 residues. Germline values: CDR1 MDHEN, CDR2 SYDVKM. As DNA, the CDR3 is TGTGCCAGCAGGGTCTCGATCAACTATGGCTACACCTTC. Protein sequence: CASRVSINYGYTF.

With respect to this clonotype: One base away lies a much larger clone, so this may be a sequencing read error. It is likely a read error, because the conserved phenylalanine at the end of the CDR3 is missing. The chain is built from TRBV12-3 or TRBV12-4 and TRBJ2-2; TRBD2 is a possible D gene (5 bases). This CDR3 spans 13 amino acids. V lost 5 bases to trimming and J lost 7 bases, with 11 bases between them. This CDR3 reads CASSPPGIGELFS. CDR3 nucleotides: TGTGCCAGCAGTCCCCCGGGGATCGGGGAGCTGTTTTCT.

The table lists this clonotype with many counts. The chain employs TRBV24-1 and TRBJ2-2; a possible D gene is TRBD2 (6 bases). Trimming removed 1 base at V and 3 bases at J, with 11 bases between. Germline V gene data show CDR1 as KGHDR and CDR2 as SFDVKD. This CDR3 comprises 16 residues. CDR3 nucleotides: TGTGCCACCAGTGATTTACGACAGCGGGACACCGGGGAGCTGTTTTTT. It codes for CATSDLRQRDTGELFF.

The rearrangement links TRBV28 to TRBJ2-6; maybe TRBD1 (5 bases). Per germline, CDR1 MDHEN and CDR2 SYDVKM. The CDR3 consists of 15 residues. Deletions cut 6 bases from V and 2 bases from J, with 11 bases between. The CDR3 DNA follows: TGTGCCAGCAGGAACTCAGGGACTGGGGCCAACGTCCTGACTTTC. It specifies CASRNSGTGANVLTF.

This chain connects TRBV30 to TRBJ2-7; 9 bases align to TRBD2. The germline V gene has CDR1 GTSNPN and CDR2 SVGIG (reference sequence). The V and J ends lost 3 bases and 4 bases, in that order; junction bases with no gene match: 10. The CDR3 runs 15 residues. CDR3 loop: CAWSGNSGSRYEQYF. The CDR3 DNA follows: TGTGCCTGGAGCGGGAATAGCGGGAGTAGGTACGAGCAGTACTTC.

This rearrangement joins TRBV20-1 to TRBJ1-6; D ambiguous. The CDR3 totals 15 residues. V shed 1 base and J shed 6 bases, with 13 bases lying between them. The germline CDR1 and CDR2 sequences are DFQATT and SNEGSKA (reference sequence). This chain's CDR3 is CSARVVMGVNSPLHF. The DNA of the CDR3 is TGCAGTGCTAGAGTTGTTATGGGTGTTAATTCACCCCTCCACTTT.

Note on this clonotype: A single base separates this from a much larger clone, so it may be a read error. The rearrangement joins TRBV12-3 or TRBV12-4 to TRBJ1-1; 8 bases match TRBD1. V shed 1 base and J 3 bases; nucleotides not matched to a gene: 1. CDR3 length: 14 amino acids. This CDR3 is CASSLGTGYTEAFF. The DNA of the CDR3 is TGTGCCAGCAGTTTAGGGACAGGGTACACTGAAGCTTTCTTT.

This clonotype was detected ten times or more. The chain employs TRBV29-1 and TRBJ2-7; TRBD1 might be the D (6 bases). The CDR3 has 13 amino acids. Deletions cut 7 bases from V and 0 bases from J, with 13 bases between. The germline V gene encodes CDR1 SQVTM and CDR2 ANQGSEA. CDR3: CSAIGQSSYEQYF. The CDR3 DNA sequence: TGCAGCGCGATTGGACAGAGCTCCTACGAGCAGTACTTC.

CDR3 loop: CATPDRDGTDTQYF. The DNA for the CDR3 is TGTGCCACCCCAGACAGGGATGGGACAGATACGCAGTATTTT. J is TRBJ2-3 and V is TRBV6-1, with TRBD1 identical over 7 bases. Germline values: CDR1 MNHNS, CDR2 SASEGT. The V gene end was trimmed by 10 bases and the J gene end by 3 bases; junction bases not matched to a gene: 10. CDR3 size: 14 residues.

This clonotype was seen many times. The V gene is TRBV5-1, the J gene TRBJ1-1, with TRBD1 as a possible D gene (6 bases). CDR3 length: 13 residues. Germline values: CDR1 SGHRS, CDR2 YFSETQ. Trimming stripped 4 bases from V and 3 bases from J, with 10 bases between. In nucleotides, the CDR3 is TGCGCCAGCAGCCACTCAGGGGACACTGAAGCTTTCTTT. Protein: CASSHSGDTEAFF. The whole variable domain, filled in from reference TRBV5-1 and TRBJ1-1, reads KAGVTQTPRYLIKTRGQQVTLSCSPISGHRSVSWYQQTPGQGLQFLFEYFSETQRNKGNFPGRFSGRQFSNSRSEMNVSTLELGDSALYLCASSHSGDTEAFFGQGTRLTVV.

In its sample, this clonotype was seen many times. V usage is TRBV5-1 and J usage is TRBJ2-7, with D maybe TRBD1 (7 bases). The germline CDR1 and CDR2 sequences are SGHRS and YFSETQ. V was cut by 4 bases and J by 2 bases, with 16 bases left in between. The CDR3 runs 15 residues. CDR3 in amino acids: CASSDLSGGTYEQYF. The CDR3 bases are TGCGCCAGCAGCGACTTGTCAGGGGGGACCTACGAGCAGTACTTC.

This rearrangement joins TRBV7-9 to TRBJ1-2; D is possibly TRBD1 (5 bases). CDR1 SEHNR and CDR2 FQNEAQ come from the germline V gene (reference sequence). Trimming left V 3 bases short and J 0 bases short, with 14 bases between. This CDR3 region has 16 residues. The CDR3, as DNA: TGTGCCAGCAGCTTTCGGCCCCAGGGAACTAACTATGGCTACACCTTC. It specifies CASSFRPQGTNYGYTF.

Points on this clonotype: Just one base apart from a much larger clone, this may be a read error. The CDR3 does not close with the conserved phenylalanine or tryptophan, likely indicating a read error. The V call is TRBV20-1, the J call TRBJ2-7, with TRBD1 as a possible D gene (5 bases). Germline V lookup: CDR1 DFQATT, CDR2 SNEGSKA (reference sequence). The CDR3 extends over 16 amino acids. The CDR3 DNA follows: TGCAGCGTTGTCACCCAACTTGAGAGACAGCTTTACGAGCAGTACCTC. This codes for CSVVTQLERQLYEQYL.

This clonotype was seen ten or more times. This chain joins TRBV5-4 and TRBJ2-1, with TRBD2 matching 10 bases. The V gene's germline CDR1 is SGHNT and CDR2 YYREEE (reference sequence). V lost 3 bases, J lost 9 bases, and 12 bases stayed unmatched. The CDR3 is 16 amino acids. CDR3: CASSSRLAGVYGEQFF. The DNA of the CDR3 is TGTGCCAGCAGCTCCCGCCTAGCGGGAGTATATGGTGAGCAGTTCTTC. Variable domain in full (rest from reference TRBV5-4 and TRBJ2-1): ETGVTQSPTHLIKTRGQQVTLRCSSQSGHNTVSWYQQALGQGPQFIFQYYREEENGRGNFPPRFSGLQFPNYSSELNVNALELDDSALYLCASSSRLAGVYGEQFFGPGTRLTVL.

This clonotype turned up a few times. The V call is TRBV7-9, the J call TRBJ2-5; 9 bases map to TRBD1. Germline CDR1 reads SEHNR; CDR2 reads FQNEAQ (reference sequence). With 0 bases clipped from V and 5 bases from J, the junction kept 7 bases outside the gene matches. This CDR3 is 16 amino acids long. This chain's CDR3 is CASSLAGTGRRETQYF. The CDR3 DNA reads as TGTGCCAGCAGCTTAGCTGGGACAGGGAGGCGGGAGACCCAGTACTTC.

This clonotype turned up a few times. V gene TRBV19 combines with J gene TRBJ2-3; TRBD1 aligns across 7 bases. With V trimmed by 7 bases and J by 5 bases, 12 bases remained unmatched. Germline V lookup: CDR1 LNHDA, CDR2 SQIVND (reference sequence). The CDR3 covers 15 residues. The chain's CDR3 is CASTEDRVYRDTQYF. CDR3 DNA sequence: TGTGCCAGTACAGAAGACAGGGTGTACAGAGATACGCAGTATTTT. Supplemented by reference TRBV19 and TRBJ2-3, the full variable domain reads DGGITQSPKYLFRKEGQNVTLSCEQNLNHDAMYWYRQDPGQGLRLIYYSQIVNDFQKGDIAEGYSVSREKKESFPLTVTSAQKNPTAFYLCASTEDRVYRDTQYFGPGTRLTVL.

The table lists this clonotype with many counts. The rearrangement uses TRBV30 and TRBJ2-7, with 7 bases identical to TRBD1. There are 13 residues in the CDR3. Germline V gene sequence: CDR1 GTSNPN, CDR2 SVGIG (reference sequence). After removal of 4 bases from V and 0 bases from J, the junction contained 3 bases not matched to a gene. CDR3 sequence (DNA): TGTGCCTGGAAGGGGGCTAGCTCCTACGAGCAGTACTTC. Translation gives CAWKGASSYEQYF.

This clonotype occurred a few times. This chain uses TRBV28 with TRBJ2-3; either TRBD1 or TRBD2 may supply D (7 bases each). This CDR3 contains 15 residues. Germline V CDR1 and CDR2: MDHEN, SYDVKM. Trimming shortened V by 5 bases and J by 6 bases, and 18 bases separated the two germline ends. CDR3 in DNA: TGTGCCAGCAGTCAACCAGGGGGGGGGAGGGATACGCAGTATTTT. Translated, it gives CASSQPGGGRDTQYF.

This sequence joins TRBV29-1 and TRBJ2-1; TRBD1 agrees at 7 bases. This CDR3 comprises 13 residues. Germline trimming cut 8 bases from V and 8 bases from J; bases unmatched to any gene: 12. Germline values: CDR1 SQVTM, CDR2 ANQGSEA. The CDR3 is CSSEGTVRYEQFF. The CDR3 bases are TGCAGCTCAGAGGGGACAGTTAGGTATGAGCAGTTCTTC.

This clonotype was seen many times. The genes are TRBV28 and TRBJ2-1, with D perhaps TRBD2 (6 bases). CDR3 length equals 12 residues. Germline loops: CDR1 MDHEN, CDR2 SYDVKM. V was trimmed by 7 bases and J by 9 bases, leaving 13 bases between them. CDR3 bases: TGTGCCAGCAACCCGGGAGTTGGTGAGCAGTTCTTC. This translates into CASNPGVGEQFF.

This sequence joins TRBV15 and TRBJ2-7, with D perhaps TRBD1 (5 bases). The CDR3 runs to 13 residues. V lost 2 bases and J 3 bases, leaving 8 bases between the germline ends. Looked up from germline, CDR1 is LNHNV and CDR2 is YYDKDF (reference sequence). CDR3 sequence reads: CATSRNQGYEQYF. The CDR3 DNA follows: TGTGCCACCAGCAGAAACCAGGGCTACGAGCAGTACTTC.

This clonotype was seen ten or more times. The chain couples TRBV20-1 to TRBJ2-4; maybe TRBD1 (6 bases). This CDR3 has 15 amino acids. Trimming pared 6 bases from V and 3 bases from J, leaving 18 bases between. From germline, CDR1 is DFQATT and CDR2 SNEGSKA (reference sequence). This chain's CDR3 is CSASRRLGGKNIQYF. CDR3 coding DNA: TGCAGTGCCTCCAGGAGGCTAGGGGGCAAAAACATTCAGTACTTC.

The chain links TRBV29-1 to TRBJ1-2; D is uncertain. The CDR3 spans 11 residues. The ends were cut back, 4 bases at V and 8 bases at J, with 11 bases in the middle. Looked up from germline, CDR1 is SQVTM and CDR2 is ANQGSEA. CDR3 residues: CSVGAGNGYTF. The CDR3 DNA reads TGCAGCGTTGGTGCGGGGAACGGCTACACCTTC.

This clonotype has a count of ten or more. The J gene is TRBJ2-1, the V gene TRBV11-2, with 7 bases fitting TRBD2. The CDR3 is 14 amino acids. Germline V CDR1 and CDR2: SGHAT, FQNNGV. V shed 4 bases and J 0 bases; nucleotides not matched to a gene: 0. The DNA for the CDR3 is TGTGCCAGCAGCTGGACTAGCTCCTACAATGAGCAGTTCTTC. Its protein is CASSWTSSYNEQFF.

This rearrangement joins TRBV7-9 to TRBJ2-1; 9 bases agree with TRBD2. With 3 bases clipped from V and 5 bases from J, the junction kept 8 bases outside the gene matches. CDR3 length: 16 amino acids. Germline-derived CDR1 and CDR2 are SEHNR and FQNEAQ (reference sequence). The CDR3 sequence: CASSFNPGLADNEQFF. The CDR3 nucleotides read TGTGCCAGCAGCTTTAATCCGGGACTAGCAGACAATGAGCAGTTCTTC.